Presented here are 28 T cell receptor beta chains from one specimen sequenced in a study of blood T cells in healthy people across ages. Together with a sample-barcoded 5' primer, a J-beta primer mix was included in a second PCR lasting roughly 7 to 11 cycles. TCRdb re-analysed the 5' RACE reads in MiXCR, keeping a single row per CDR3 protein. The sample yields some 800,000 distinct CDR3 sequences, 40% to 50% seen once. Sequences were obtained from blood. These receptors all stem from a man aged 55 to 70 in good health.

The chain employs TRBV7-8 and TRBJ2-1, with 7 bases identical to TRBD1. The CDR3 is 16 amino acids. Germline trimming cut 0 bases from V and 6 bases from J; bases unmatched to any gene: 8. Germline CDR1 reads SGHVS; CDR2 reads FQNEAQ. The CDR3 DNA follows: TGTGCCAGCAGCTTAGCGACCCGACAGGGTCTCAATGAGCAGTTCTTC. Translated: CASSLATRQGLNEQFF.

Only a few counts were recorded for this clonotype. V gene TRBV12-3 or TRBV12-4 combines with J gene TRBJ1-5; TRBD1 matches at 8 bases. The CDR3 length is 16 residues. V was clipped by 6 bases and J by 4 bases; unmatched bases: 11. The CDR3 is CASRTEGQALNQPQHF. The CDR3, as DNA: TGTGCCAGCAGAACCGAGGGACAGGCTTTAAATCAGCCCCAGCATTTT.

The CDR3 loop reads CASKSSGGSNTEAFF. The CDR3 DNA follows: TGTGCCAGCAAGTCGTCAGGGGGATCGAACACTGAAGCTTTCTTT. This chain connects TRBV12-3 or TRBV12-4 to TRBJ1-1, with 7 nucleotides matching TRBD1. CDR3 length: 15 residues. J lost 1 base, V lost 7 bases, and 9 bases had no gene match.

This CDR3 is CASSRRRGATLYNEQFF. CDR3 sequence (DNA): TGTGCCAGCAGTAGGAGGCGGGGGGCCACGCTTTACAATGAGCAGTTCTTC. The rearrangement joins TRBV6-1 to TRBJ2-1; 8 bases agree with TRBD2. CDR1 and CDR2 from the germline V gene are MNHNS and SASEGT. The junction had 13 bases not matched to a gene; V was cut back by 5 bases and J by 4 bases. CDR3 length: 17 amino acids.

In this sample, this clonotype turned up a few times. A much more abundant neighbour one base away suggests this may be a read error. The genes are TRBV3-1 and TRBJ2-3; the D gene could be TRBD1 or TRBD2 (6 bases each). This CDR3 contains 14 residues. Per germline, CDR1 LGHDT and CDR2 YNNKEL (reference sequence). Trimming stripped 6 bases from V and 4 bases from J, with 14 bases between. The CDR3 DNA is TGTGCCAGCAGGGTGAGGGGGGCCCCAGATACGCAGTATTTT. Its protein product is CASRVRGAPDTQYF.

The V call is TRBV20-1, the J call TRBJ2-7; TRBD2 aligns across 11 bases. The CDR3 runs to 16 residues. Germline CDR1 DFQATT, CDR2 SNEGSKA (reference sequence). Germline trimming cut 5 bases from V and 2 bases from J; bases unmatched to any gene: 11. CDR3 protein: CSAHTLLAGATYEQYF. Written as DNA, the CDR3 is TGCAGTGCTCATACTTTACTAGCGGGGGCCACCTACGAGCAGTACTTC.

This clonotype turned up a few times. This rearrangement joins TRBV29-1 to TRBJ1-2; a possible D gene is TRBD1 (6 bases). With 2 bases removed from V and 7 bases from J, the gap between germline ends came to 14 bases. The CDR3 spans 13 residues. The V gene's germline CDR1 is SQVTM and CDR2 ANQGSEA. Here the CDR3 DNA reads TGCAGCGTTGAAAACGGCAGGGGAAGTGGCTACACCTTC. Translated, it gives CSVENGRGSGYTF.

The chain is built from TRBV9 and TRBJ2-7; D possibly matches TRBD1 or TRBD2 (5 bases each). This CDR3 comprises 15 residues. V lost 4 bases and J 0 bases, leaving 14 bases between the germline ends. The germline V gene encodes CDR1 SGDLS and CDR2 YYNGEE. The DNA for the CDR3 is TGTGCCAGCAGCACAAGTTCGGGACCCTCCTACGAGCAGTACTTC. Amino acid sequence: CASSTSSGPSYEQYF. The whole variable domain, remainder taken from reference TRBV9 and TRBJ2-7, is DSGVTQTPKHLITATGQRVTLRCSPRSGDLSVYWYQQSLDQGLQFLIQYYNGEERAKGNILERFSAQQFPDLHSELNLSSLELGDSALYFCASSTSSGPSYEQYFGPGTRLTVT.

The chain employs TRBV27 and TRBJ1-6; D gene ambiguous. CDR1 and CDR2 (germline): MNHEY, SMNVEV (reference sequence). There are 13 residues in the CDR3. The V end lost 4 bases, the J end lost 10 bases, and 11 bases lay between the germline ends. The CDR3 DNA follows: TGTGCCAGCAGTTACTCGCCTAGGTCACCCCTCCACTTT. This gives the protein CASSYSPRSPLHF.

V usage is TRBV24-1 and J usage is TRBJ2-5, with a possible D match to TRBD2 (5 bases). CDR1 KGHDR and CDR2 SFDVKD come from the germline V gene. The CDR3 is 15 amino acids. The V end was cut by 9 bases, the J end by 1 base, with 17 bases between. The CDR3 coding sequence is TGTGCCACCTCCTCCGGGGTTGCATTCCAAGAGACCCAGTACTTC. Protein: CATSSGVAFQETQYF.

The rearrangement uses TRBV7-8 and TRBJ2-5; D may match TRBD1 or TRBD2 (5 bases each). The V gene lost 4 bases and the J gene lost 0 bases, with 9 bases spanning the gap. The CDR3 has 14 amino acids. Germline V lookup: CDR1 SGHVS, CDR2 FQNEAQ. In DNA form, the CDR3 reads TGTGCCAGCAGCTGGGGACCCAACCAAGAGACCCAGTACTTC. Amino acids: CASSWGPNQETQYF.

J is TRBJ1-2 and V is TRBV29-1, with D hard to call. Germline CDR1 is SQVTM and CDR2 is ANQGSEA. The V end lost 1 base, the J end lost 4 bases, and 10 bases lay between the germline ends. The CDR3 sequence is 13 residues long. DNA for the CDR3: TGCAGCGTTGAAGCAAACCCCCTCTATGGCTACACCTTC. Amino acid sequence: CSVEANPLYGYTF.

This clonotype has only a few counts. The CDR3 DNA is TGTGCCAGCAGCCCCAATGGGGACAGGGGACGCCGGTACACAGATACGCAGTATTTT. Protein product: CASSPNGDRGRRYTDTQYF. This sequence joins TRBV7-3 and TRBJ2-3; TRBD1 matches 10 bases. CDR1 and CDR2 from the germline V gene are SGHTA and FQGTGA. The CDR3 has 19 residues. The V gene end was trimmed by 5 bases and the J gene end by 2 bases; junction bases not matched to a gene: 16.

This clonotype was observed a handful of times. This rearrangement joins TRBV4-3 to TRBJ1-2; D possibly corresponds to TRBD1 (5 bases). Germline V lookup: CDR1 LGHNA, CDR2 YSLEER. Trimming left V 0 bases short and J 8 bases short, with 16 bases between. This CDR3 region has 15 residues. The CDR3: CASSQDRQGKRGYTF. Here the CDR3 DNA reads TGCGCCAGCAGCCAAGATCGGCAGGGAAAGAGGGGCTACACCTTC.

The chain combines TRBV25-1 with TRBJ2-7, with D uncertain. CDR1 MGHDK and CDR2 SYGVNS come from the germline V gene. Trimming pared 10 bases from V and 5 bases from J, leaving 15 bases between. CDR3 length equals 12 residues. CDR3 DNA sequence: TGTGCCACCGCCTCTTGGGTGGACGAGCAGTACTTC. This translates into CATASWVDEQYF.

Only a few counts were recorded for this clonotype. CDR3 in DNA: TGCAGTGCTAGAGATCGGGATCCCAAAAACATTCAGTACTTC. The encoded protein is CSARDRDPKNIQYF. The chain is built from TRBV20-1 and TRBJ2-4, with a possible D match to TRBD2 (5 bases). V was pared by 0 bases and J by 2 bases, with 8 bases between. CDR1 DFQATT and CDR2 SNEGSKA come from the germline V gene (reference sequence). This CDR3 region has 14 residues.

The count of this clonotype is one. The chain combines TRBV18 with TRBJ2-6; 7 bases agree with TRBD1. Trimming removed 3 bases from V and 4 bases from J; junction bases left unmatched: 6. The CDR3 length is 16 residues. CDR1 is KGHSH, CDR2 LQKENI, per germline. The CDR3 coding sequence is TGTGCCAGCTCACCGGGACAGTCTACAGGGGCCAACGTCCTGACTTTC. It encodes CASSPGQSTGANVLTF.

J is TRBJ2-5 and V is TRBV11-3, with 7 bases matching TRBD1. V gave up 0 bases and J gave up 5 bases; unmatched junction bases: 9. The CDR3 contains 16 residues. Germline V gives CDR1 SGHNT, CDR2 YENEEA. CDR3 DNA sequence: TGTGCCAGCAGCTTAGATTTTACAGGGGCGCCGGAGACCCAGTACTTC. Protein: CASSLDFTGAPETQYF.

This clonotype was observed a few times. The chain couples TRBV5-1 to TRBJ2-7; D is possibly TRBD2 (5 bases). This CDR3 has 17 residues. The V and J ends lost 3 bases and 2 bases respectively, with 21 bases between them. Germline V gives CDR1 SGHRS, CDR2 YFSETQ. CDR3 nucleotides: TGCGCCAGCAGCTCTCAGCCAAGGACTGCACAGCCCTACGAGCAGTACTTC. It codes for CASSSQPRTAQPYEQYF.

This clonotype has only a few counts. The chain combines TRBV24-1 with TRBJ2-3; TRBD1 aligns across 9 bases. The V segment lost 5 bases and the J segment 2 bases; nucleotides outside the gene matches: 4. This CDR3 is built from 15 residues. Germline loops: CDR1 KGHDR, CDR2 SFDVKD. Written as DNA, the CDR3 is TGTGCCACCAGTGGGGGACAGGGTCTCACAGATACGCAGTATTTT. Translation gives CATSGGQGLTDTQYF.

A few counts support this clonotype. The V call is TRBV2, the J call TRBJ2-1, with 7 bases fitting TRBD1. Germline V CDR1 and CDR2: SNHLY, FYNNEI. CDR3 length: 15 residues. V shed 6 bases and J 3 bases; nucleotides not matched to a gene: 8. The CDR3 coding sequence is TGTGCCAGCAGGCGACAGGGCCCTCTCTACAATGAGCAGTTCTTC. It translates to CASRRQGPLYNEQFF.

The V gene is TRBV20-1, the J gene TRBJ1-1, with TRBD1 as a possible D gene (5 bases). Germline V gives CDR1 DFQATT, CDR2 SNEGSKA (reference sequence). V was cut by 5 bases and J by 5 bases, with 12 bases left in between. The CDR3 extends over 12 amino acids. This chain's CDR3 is CSAGDLQTEAFF. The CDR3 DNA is TGCAGTGCTGGGGACCTACAAACTGAAGCTTTCTTT.

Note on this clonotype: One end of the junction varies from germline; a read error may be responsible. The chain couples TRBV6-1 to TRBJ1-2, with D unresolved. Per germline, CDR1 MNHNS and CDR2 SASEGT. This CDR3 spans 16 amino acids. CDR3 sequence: CASSEVFGAANHGYTF. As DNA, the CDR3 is TGTGCCAGCAGTGAAGTCTTCGGTGCGGCTAACCATGGCTACACCTTC.

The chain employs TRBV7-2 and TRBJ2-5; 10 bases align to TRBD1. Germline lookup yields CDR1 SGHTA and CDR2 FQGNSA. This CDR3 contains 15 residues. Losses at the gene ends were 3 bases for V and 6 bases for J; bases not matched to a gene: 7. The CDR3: CASSFETGGRKTQYF. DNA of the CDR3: TGTGCCAGCAGCTTCGAGACAGGGGGCCGGAAGACCCAGTACTTC.

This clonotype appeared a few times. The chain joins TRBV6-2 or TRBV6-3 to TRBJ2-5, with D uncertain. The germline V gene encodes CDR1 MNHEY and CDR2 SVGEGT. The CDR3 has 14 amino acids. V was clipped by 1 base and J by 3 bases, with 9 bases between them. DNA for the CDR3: TGTGCCAGCAGTTACTATTCACGCAAAGAGACCCAGTACTTC. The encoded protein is CASSYYSRKETQYF.

The CDR3 bases are TGCAGTGCTAGGAGGGGGACAGGTCAGCCCCAGCATTTT. Translated: CSARRGTGQPQHF. The genes are TRBV20-1 and TRBJ1-5; TRBD1 matches at 8 bases. This CDR3 is built from 13 residues. Germline V gives CDR1 DFQATT, CDR2 SNEGSKA (reference sequence). With V trimmed by 3 bases and J by 6 bases, 4 bases remained unmatched.

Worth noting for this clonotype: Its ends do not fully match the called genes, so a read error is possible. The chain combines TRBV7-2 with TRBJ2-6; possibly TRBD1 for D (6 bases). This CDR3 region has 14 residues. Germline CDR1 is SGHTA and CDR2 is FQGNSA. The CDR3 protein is CASSLKGVANVPTF. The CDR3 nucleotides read TGTGCCAGCAGCTTAAAGGGGGTAGCGAACGTCCCGACTTTC.

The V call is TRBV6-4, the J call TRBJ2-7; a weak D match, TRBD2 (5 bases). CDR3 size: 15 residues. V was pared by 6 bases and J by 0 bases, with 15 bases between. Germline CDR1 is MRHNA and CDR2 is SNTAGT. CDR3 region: CASRIPRVLSYEQYF. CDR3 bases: TGTGCCAGCAGAATACCGCGGGTCCTCTCCTACGAGCAGTACTTC.